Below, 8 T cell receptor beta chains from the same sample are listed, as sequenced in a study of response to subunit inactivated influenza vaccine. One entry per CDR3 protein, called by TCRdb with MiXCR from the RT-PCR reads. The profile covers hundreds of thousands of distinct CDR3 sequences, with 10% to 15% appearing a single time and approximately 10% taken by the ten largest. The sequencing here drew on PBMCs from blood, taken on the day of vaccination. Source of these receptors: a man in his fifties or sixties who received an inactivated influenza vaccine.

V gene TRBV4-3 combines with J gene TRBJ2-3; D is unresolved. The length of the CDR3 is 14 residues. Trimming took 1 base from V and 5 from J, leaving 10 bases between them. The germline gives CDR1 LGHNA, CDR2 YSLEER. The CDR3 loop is CASSQVGVGDTQYF. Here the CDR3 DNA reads TGCGCCAGCAGCCAAGTTGGGGTTGGAGATACGCAGTATTTT.

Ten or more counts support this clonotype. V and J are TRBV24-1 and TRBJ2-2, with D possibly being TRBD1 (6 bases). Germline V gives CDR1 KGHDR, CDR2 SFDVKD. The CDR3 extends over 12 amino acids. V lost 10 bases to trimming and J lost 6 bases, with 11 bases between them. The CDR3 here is CATSNRAGELFF. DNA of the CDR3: TGTGCCACAAGTAACAGGGCCGGGGAGCTGTTTTTT.

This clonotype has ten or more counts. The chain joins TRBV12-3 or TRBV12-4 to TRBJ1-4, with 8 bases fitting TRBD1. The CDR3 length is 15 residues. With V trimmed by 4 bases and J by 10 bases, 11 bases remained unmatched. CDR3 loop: CASSSQGAALGKLFF. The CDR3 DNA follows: TGTGCCAGCAGTTCTCAGGGGGCCGCGTTGGGAAAACTGTTTTTT.

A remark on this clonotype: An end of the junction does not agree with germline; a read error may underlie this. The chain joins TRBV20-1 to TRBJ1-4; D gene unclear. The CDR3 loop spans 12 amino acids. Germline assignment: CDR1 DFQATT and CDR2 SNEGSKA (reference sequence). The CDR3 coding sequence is TGCAGTGCGAGGGTACATAATGAAAGACTGTTTTTT. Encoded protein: CSARVHNERLFF.

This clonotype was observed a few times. CDR3 coding DNA: TGTGCCATCAGTGGTCGCAGGAGGACGGATACGCAGTATTTT. Protein: CAISGRRRTDTQYF. This chain connects TRBV10-3 to TRBJ2-3, with TRBD2 as a possible D gene (5 bases). CDR1 and CDR2 (germline): ENHRY, SYGVKD. V lost 4 bases to trimming and J lost 6 bases, with 14 bases between them. This CDR3 is 14 amino acids long.

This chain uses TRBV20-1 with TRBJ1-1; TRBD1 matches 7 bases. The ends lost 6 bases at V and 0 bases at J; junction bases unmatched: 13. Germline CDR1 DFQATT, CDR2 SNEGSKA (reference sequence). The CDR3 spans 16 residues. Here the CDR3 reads CSASSDREVLNTEAFF. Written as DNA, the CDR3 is TGCAGTGCCTCATCAGACAGGGAAGTATTGAACACTGAAGCTTTCTTT.

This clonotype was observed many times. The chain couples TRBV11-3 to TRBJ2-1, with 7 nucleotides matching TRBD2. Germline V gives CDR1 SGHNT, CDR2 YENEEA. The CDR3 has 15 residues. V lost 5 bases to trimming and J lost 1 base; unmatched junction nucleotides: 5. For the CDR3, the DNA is TGTGCCAGCAGCAGGGGAGGGCGGTCCTACAATGAGCAGTTCTTC. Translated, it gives CASSRGGRSYNEQFF.

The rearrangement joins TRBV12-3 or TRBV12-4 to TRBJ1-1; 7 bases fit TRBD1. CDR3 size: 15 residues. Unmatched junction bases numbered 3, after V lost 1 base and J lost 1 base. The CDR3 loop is CASSLVQGPNTEAFF. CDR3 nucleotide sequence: TGTGCCAGCAGTTTAGTACAGGGGCCGAACACTGAAGCTTTCTTT.